This TCR beta chain stems from a study of shared clonotypes between healthy human individuals. Profiled with immunoSEQ multiplex PCR; TCRdb holds only in-frame clones, not every one. The table lists 450,000 to 500,000 clones, more than 75% of them singletons, with approximately 12% in the top ten. V lost 0 bases and J 4 bases, leaving 6 bases between the germline ends. Germline V gene lookup returns CDR1 LNHNV and CDR2 YYDKDF (reference sequence). The CDR3 has 13 residues. This clonotype was obtained from a woman aged 35 to 49 in good health. Some clones in this sample may be carry-over from other donors' samples. Sequences were obtained from PBMCs. The rearrangement links TRBV15 to TRBJ2-5; D is ambiguous. CDR3 region: CATSRDARETQYF. In DNA, the CDR3 is TGTGCCACCAGCAGAGATGCCCGAGAGACCCAGTACTTC.